What follows describes a single T cell receptor (beta chain). Its antigen remains unknown. This sample is drawn from a study of graft-versus-host responses after intestinal transplantation. About the research overall: Each recipient received anti-thymocyte globulin induction, then tacrolimus and steroids for around three years.

Study results and caveats: High graft-versus-host to host-versus-graft clonal ratios were found in allografts of patients who had graft-donor T cell macrochimerism. Some GvH clones appeared in ileal mucosa or blood before recipient bone marrow. Circulating GvH clones peaking coincided with falling HvG clones soon after transplant.

Some clones are missing from TCRdb's copy, which holds only in-frame ones; the method was immunoSEQ multiplex PCR. The repertoire holds approximately 88,000 clones, over 90% seen once, with over 0.15% in the top ten. The CDR3 totals 14 residues. The germline V gene has CDR1 MNHNS and CDR2 SASEGT. After removal of 6 bases from V and 6 bases from J, the junction contained 5 bases not matched to a gene. This sequence was found in a human donor who was the organ donor for an intestinal transplant. The V gene is TRBV6-1, the J gene TRBJ1-6, with 7 nucleotides matching TRBD1. The material was unstimulated CD4+ T cells sorted from spleen or lymph node cells, obtained before transplant. The CDR3 nucleotides read TGTGCCAGCAGACAGGACAGGCTTAATTCACCCCTCCACTTT. It translates to CASRQDRLNSPLHF.